The 24 T cell receptor beta chains in this list originate from one sample, sequenced in a study of CD8+CD57+ T cells in acquired aplastic anemia. Genomic DNA templated the TCR beta VDJ and CDR3 profiling. Using its own MiXCR run on the reads, TCRdb lists one record per CDR3 protein. The sample records 200,000 or so distinct CDR3 sequences, 64% being singletons. The sequencing sample was made of sorted CD4+, CD8+, or CD8+CD57+ T cells (not recorded which) from PBMCs. The source is a human donor with severe aplastic anemia or a healthy control (not recorded which).

The rearrangement uses TRBV7-2 and TRBJ1-2; no clear D gene. The V gene's germline CDR1 is SGHTA and CDR2 FQGNSA. The CDR3 runs 16 residues. V was cut by 1 base and J by 0 bases, with 12 bases left in between. The CDR3 loop is CASSLVLGATNYGYTF. In nucleotides, the CDR3 is TGTGCCAGCAGCTTAGTCCTCGGCGCCACTAACTATGGCTACACCTTC. Supplemented by reference TRBV7-2 and TRBJ1-2, the full variable domain reads GAGVSQSPSNKVTEKGKDVELRCDPISGHTALYWYRQSLGQGLEFLIYFQGNSAPDKSGLPSDRFSAERTGGSVSTLTIQRTQQEDSAVYLCASSLVLGATNYGYTFGSGTRLTVV.

This clonotype showed up many times. The chain combines TRBV20-1 with TRBJ2-6, with TRBD1 matching over 9 bases. The CDR3 contains 19 residues. From germline, CDR1 is DFQATT and CDR2 SNEGSKA (reference sequence). V gave up 5 bases and J gave up 0 bases; unmatched junction bases: 14. In DNA, the CDR3 is TGCAGTGCTGATTTTGCGTCAGGGACAGGGCTCTCTGGGGCCAACGTCCTGACTTTC. This sequence encodes CSADFASGTGLSGANVLTF.

The rearrangement links TRBV29-1 to TRBJ2-7, with D tentatively TRBD2 (5 bases). Trimming took off 1 base at V and 7 bases at J, with 17 bases between the two ends. CDR3 length equals 14 residues. Germline CDR1 reads SQVTM; CDR2 reads ANQGSEA. The CDR3 region has the DNA TGCAGCGTTGAAGGTGGCAGTTACCCGGGAGAGCAGTACTTC. Its translation is CSVEGGSYPGEQYF.

This clonotype appeared a single time. V usage is TRBV7-6 and J usage is TRBJ2-5; TRBD2 aligns across 14 bases. CDR3 length: 17 residues. After removal of 4 bases from V and 4 bases from J, the junction contained 8 bases not matched to a gene. Germline lookup yields CDR1 SGHVS and CDR2 FNYEAQ. The CDR3: CASSWRLAGGLPETQYF. The CDR3 bases are TGTGCCAGCAGCTGGAGACTAGCGGGAGGGCTACCAGAGACCCAGTACTTC. The full variable domain, completed using reference TRBV7-6 and TRBJ2-5, is GAGVSQSPRYKVTKRGQDVALRCDPISGHVSLYWYRQALGQGPEFLTYFNYEAQQDKSGLPNDRFSAERPEGSISTLTIQRTEQRDSAMYRCASSWRLAGGLPETQYFGPGTRLLVL.

The rearrangement joins TRBV7-9 to TRBJ2-1; D is perhaps TRBD1 (6 bases). Germline assignment: CDR1 SEHNR and CDR2 FQNEAQ (reference sequence). The V and J ends lost 2 bases and 6 bases respectively, with 14 bases between them. The CDR3 sequence is 15 residues long. This CDR3 is CASSLKPAGVNEQFF. For the CDR3, the DNA is TGTGCCAGCAGCTTAAAACCGGCAGGGGTCAATGAGCAGTTCTTC.

For this clonotype: The junction and the germline gene differ at one end; a read error may be behind it. CDR3 loop: CASSFRGSNEQYF. In DNA form, the CDR3 reads TGCGCCAGCAGCTTTCGGGGTTCGAACGAGCAGTACTTC. The chain recombines TRBV7-9 with TRBJ2-7, with a tentative D call TRBD2 (5 bases). Germline lookup yields CDR1 SEHNR and CDR2 FQNEAQ (reference sequence). This CDR3 region has 13 residues.

The J gene is TRBJ2-7, the V gene TRBV7-3; 12 bases match TRBD2. Germline lookup yields CDR1 SGHTA and CDR2 FQGTGA. The V gene end was trimmed by 4 bases and the J gene end by 7 bases; junction bases not matched to a gene: 5. The CDR3 sequence is 14 residues long. Written as DNA, the CDR3 is TGTGCCAGCAGCTCTAATGGACTAGCGGGAGAGCAGTACTTC. The encoded protein is CASSSNGLAGEQYF.

This chain connects TRBV2 to TRBJ1-6; 9 bases match TRBD1. The J segment lost 9 bases and the V segment lost 7 bases, leaving 7 bases of the junction unmatched. Germline loops: CDR1 SNHLY, CDR2 FYNNEI. The CDR3 spans 14 residues. The CDR3 loop reads CASMVLQGASPLHF. The DNA of the CDR3 is TGTGCCAGCATGGTCCTACAGGGGGCTTCACCCCTCCACTTT.

This sequence joins TRBV7-2 and TRBJ2-5; either TRBD1 or TRBD2 may fit D (6 bases each). Germline CDR1 SGHTA, CDR2 FQGNSA. The V end lost 2 bases, the J end lost 5 bases, and 21 bases lay between the germline ends. The CDR3 loop spans 17 amino acids. This CDR3 reads CASSLNGPAGGRETQYF. Written as DNA, the CDR3 is TGTGCCAGCAGCTTAAACGGGCCGGCCGGGGGCAGGGAGACCCAGTACTTC. Full variable domain (remainder filled in from reference TRBV7-2 and TRBJ2-5): GAGVSQSPSNKVTEKGKDVELRCDPISGHTALYWYRQSLGQGLEFLIYFQGNSAPDKSGLPSDRFSAERTGGSVSTLTIQRTQQEDSAVYLCASSLNGPAGGRETQYFGPGTRLLVL.

The J gene is TRBJ2-2, the V gene TRBV7-3, with D unresolved. Germline assignment: CDR1 SGHTA and CDR2 FQGTGA. V was clipped by 2 bases and J by 7 bases, with 11 bases between them. The CDR3 has 14 amino acids. The CDR3 spells CASSLPDFNGELFF. The CDR3, as DNA: TGTGCCAGCAGCTTACCAGATTTCAACGGGGAGCTGTTTTTT.

The chain employs TRBV29-1 and TRBJ1-2, with TRBD1 identical over 7 bases. Germline CDR1 reads SQVTM; CDR2 reads ANQGSEA. J was trimmed by 2 bases and V by 7 bases; bases with no gene match: 10. This CDR3 has 14 amino acids. CDR3 sequence (DNA): TGCAGCGGCGGCTCCTCGACAGGGAACTATGGCTACACCTTC. As protein: CSGGSSTGNYGYTF.

This clonotype was observed a few times. This chain connects TRBV15 to TRBJ2-1, with 10 nucleotides matching TRBD2. The junction had 3 bases not matched to a gene; V was cut back by 3 bases and J by 4 bases. CDR1 is LNHNV, CDR2 YYDKDF, per germline (reference sequence). CDR3 length equals 15 residues. The CDR3 DNA is TGTGCCACCAGCAGGGATAGCGGGGGGTACAATGAGCAGTTCTTC. Translation gives CATSRDSGGYNEQFF.

The rearrangement joins TRBV12-3 or TRBV12-4 to TRBJ1-1; TRBD1 might be the D (6 bases). The CDR3 has 13 amino acids. V was clipped by 3 bases and J by 9 bases, with 14 bases between them. The CDR3 is CASSFPGGRQAFF. DNA of the CDR3: TGTGCCAGCAGTTTCCCGGGGGGCCGGCAAGCTTTCTTT.

In its sample, this clonotype was seen many times. The chain links TRBV19 to TRBJ1-1; no clear D gene. The V and J ends lost 6 bases and 3 bases respectively, with 8 bases between them. Germline V gene data show CDR1 as LNHDA and CDR2 as SQIVND (reference sequence). The CDR3 has 12 residues. CDR3 region: CASRPGHTEAFF. Here the CDR3 DNA reads TGTGCCAGTAGACCGGGCCACACTGAAGCTTTCTTT.

This clonotype was detected ten times or more. The rearrangement uses TRBV6-5 and TRBJ1-1; D not certain. V gave up 0 bases and J gave up 2 bases, with 10 bases separating them. Germline assignment: CDR1 MNHEY and CDR2 SVGAGI. The CDR3 runs 15 residues. In DNA, the CDR3 is TGTGCCAGCAGTTACTCGAGGGAGGTAAACACTGAAGCTTTCTTT. Its protein is CASSYSREVNTEAFF.

The genes are TRBV6-5 and TRBJ2-7; possible D gene TRBD2, 7 bases. Germline V gives CDR1 MNHEY, CDR2 SVGAGI. V lost 4 bases and J lost 6, with 13 bases in between. This CDR3 is 13 amino acids long. CDR3 sequence: CASSLEGGREQYF. DNA for the CDR3: TGTGCCAGCAGTTTGGAGGGGGGGCGCGAGCAGTACTTC.

The CDR3 spells CASSAPGSTDGNTIYF. Written as DNA, the CDR3 is TGTGCCAGCAGTGCCCCCGGGTCCACAGATGGAAACACCATATATTTT. The genes are TRBV2 and TRBJ1-3; D gene ambiguous. This CDR3 comprises 16 residues. CDR1 is SNHLY, CDR2 FYNNEI, per germline. Trimming took off 4 bases at V and 3 bases at J, with 16 bases between the two ends.

V usage is TRBV2 and J usage is TRBJ1-1, with D perhaps matching TRBD1 (5 bases). Trimming left V 11 bases short and J 4 bases short, with 17 bases between. Germline CDR1 and CDR2: SNHLY and FYNNEI. The CDR3 sequence is 13 residues long. CDR3 residues: CASRREGATEAFF. Here the CDR3 DNA reads TGTGCCTCCCGAAGGGAAGGGGCCACTGAAGCTTTCTTT. Looking up the rest from reference TRBV2 and TRBJ1-1 gives the full variable domain: EPEVTQTPSHQVTQMGQEVILRCVPISNHLYFYWYRQILGQKVEFLVSFYNNEISEKSEIFDDQFSVERPDGSNFTLKIRSTKLEDSAMYFCASRREGATEAFFGQGTRLTVV.

The J gene is TRBJ2-7, the V gene TRBV2; D is undetermined. V gave up 6 bases and J gave up 6 bases, with 15 bases separating them. Germline CDR1 and CDR2: SNHLY and FYNNEI. This CDR3 comprises 13 residues. This chain's CDR3 is CASSVTRLGEQYF. The CDR3 DNA sequence: TGTGCCAGCAGCGTCACTCGGCTAGGCGAGCAGTACTTC.

The rearrangement uses TRBV7-2 and TRBJ2-2; the D gene is possibly TRBD2 (6 bases). The V end lost 8 bases, the J end lost 7 bases, and 17 bases lay between the germline ends. The CDR3 is 14 amino acids. The germline V gene encodes CDR1 SGHTA and CDR2 FQGNSA. CDR3 nucleotide sequence: TGTGCCAGCTCCCTAACGGGAGTTGACGGGGAGCTGTTTTTT. Amino acids: CASSLTGVDGELFF.

The V gene is TRBV19, the J gene TRBJ1-6; D unresolved. CDR3 length: 12 amino acids. Trimming took off 3 bases at V and 9 bases at J, with 6 bases between the two ends. CDR1 is LNHDA and CDR2 is SQIVND in the germline V gene (reference sequence). This CDR3 is CASSIEASPLHF. DNA of the CDR3: TGTGCCAGTAGTATTGAGGCTTCACCCCTCCACTTT.

This chain links TRBV5-1 with TRBJ2-5; tentative D call: TRBD2 (6 bases). The CDR3 has 14 residues. The V gene lost 4 bases and the J gene lost 2 bases, with 12 bases spanning the gap. Germline V lookup: CDR1 SGHRS, CDR2 YFSETQ. The CDR3 protein is CASSRGLIQETQYF. For the CDR3, the DNA is TGCGCCAGCAGCCGGGGACTGATACAAGAGACCCAGTACTTC.

The genes are TRBV25-1 and TRBJ1-5; TRBD1 is a possible D gene (5 bases). CDR3 length equals 17 residues. In germline, CDR1 is MGHDK, CDR2 SYGVNS. V gave up 2 bases and J gave up 0 bases, with 14 bases separating them. Written as DNA, the CDR3 is TGTGCCAGCAGTGAAGGGGACGGCGTTTATAGCAATCAGCCCCAGCATTTT. It is translated as CASSEGDGVYSNQPQHF.

This chain joins TRBV14 and TRBJ1-2; possibly TRBD1 for D (5 bases). The CDR3 covers 13 residues. Germline-derived CDR1 and CDR2 are SGHDN and FVKESK. V was shortened by 1 base and J by 5 bases, with 8 bases between the two germline ends. Here the CDR3 DNA reads TGTGCCAGCAGCCAAGGGGGCGATTATGGCTACACCTTC. Translating it yields CASSQGGDYGYTF.